What follows are 27 T cell receptor beta chains derived from one specimen sequenced in a study of response to subunit inactivated influenza vaccine. TCRdb independently ran MiXCR on the RT-PCR reads; one entry per CDR3 protein. The table shows 500,000 to 600,000 distinct CDR3 sequences, with about an eighth occurring only once. Source: PBMCs from blood, taken 45 days after vaccination. Source of these receptors: a man aged 45-65 years who received an inactivated influenza vaccine.

This clonotype was seen repeatedly, ten times or more. This sequence joins TRBV9 and TRBJ2-3; 7 bases fit TRBD1. V gave up 3 bases and J gave up 3 bases; unmatched junction bases: 10. This CDR3 spans 16 amino acids. The germline CDR1 and CDR2 sequences are SGDLS and YYNGEE. DNA of the CDR3: TGTGCCAGCAGCGCAAAGCCACAGGGGTGGACAGATACGCAGTATTTT. Encoded protein: CASSAKPQGWTDTQYF.

This clonotype was seen more than once but under ten times. The rearrangement uses TRBV24-1 and TRBJ2-2; tentative D call: TRBD1 (6 bases). Germline CDR1 and CDR2: KGHDR and SFDVKD. The CDR3 is 15 amino acids. Deletions cut 4 bases from V and 4 bases from J, with 12 bases between. The CDR3 nucleotides are TGTGCCACCAGTGACCATACCAGGGGCACCGGGGAGCTGTTTTTT. This translates into CATSDHTRGTGELFF.

This clonotype was observed a few times. CDR3 in DNA: TGCGCCAGCAGCCATGCTGGGACTAGCGGGATTGAGACCCAGTACTTC. Protein sequence: CASSHAGTSGIETQYF. The chain carries TRBV4-3 and TRBJ2-5; 13 bases fit TRBD2. This CDR3 region has 16 residues. Germline lookup yields CDR1 LGHNA and CDR2 YSLEER. The junction had 6 bases not matched to a gene; V was cut back by 3 bases and J by 5 bases.

This chain connects TRBV7-2 to TRBJ1-5; 9 bases line up with TRBD1. The CDR3 is 15 amino acids. Trimming at V came to 1 base and at J to 6 bases, leaving 4 bases not matched to a gene. Per the germline V gene, CDR1 is SGHTA and CDR2 is FQGNSA. The CDR3 is CASSLGTGGPQPQHF. In DNA form, the CDR3 reads TGTGCCAGCAGCTTAGGTACAGGGGGCCCTCAGCCCCAGCATTTT.

This clonotype has only a few counts. The chain combines TRBV5-1 with TRBJ2-3, with D perhaps matching TRBD2 (6 bases). The CDR3 contains 16 residues. Deletions cut 0 bases from V and 4 bases from J, with 15 bases between. Germline-derived CDR1 and CDR2 are SGHRS and YFSETQ. CDR3 protein: CASSLGRAGGADTQYF. Written as DNA, the CDR3 is TGCGCCAGCAGCTTGGGTCGAGCGGGTGGAGCAGATACGCAGTATTTT.

This clonotype turned up a few times. V is TRBV5-1 and J is TRBJ2-1; 8 bases match TRBD2. Germline CDR1 is SGHRS and CDR2 is YFSETQ. The CDR3 is 13 residues long. The ends lost 6 bases at V and 8 bases at J; junction bases unmatched: 7. This chain's CDR3 is CASTPTSADEQFF. The CDR3 nucleotides read TGCGCCAGCACCCCGACTAGCGCAGATGAGCAGTTCTTC.

This clonotype was found many times. This rearrangement joins TRBV12-3 or TRBV12-4 to TRBJ2-3, with 10 bases matching TRBD1. Trimming cost V 5 bases and J 6 bases; bases outside gene matches: 11. The CDR3 covers 16 residues. The CDR3 DNA is TGTGCCAGCAGTCCCAGTTATGGACAGGGGGTTGATACGCAGTATTTT. Translating gives CASSPSYGQGVDTQYF.

There are many counts of this clonotype. The CDR3 here is CASSLDPGQETQYF. CDR3 in DNA: TGTGCCAGCAGCCTGGACCCAGGCCAAGAGACCCAGTACTTC. The rearrangement uses TRBV7-8 and TRBJ2-5; no reliable D call. In germline, CDR1 is SGHVS, CDR2 FQNEAQ. The CDR3 runs 14 residues. V was shortened by 5 bases and J by 1 base, with 11 bases between the two germline ends.

This clonotype turned up a few times. V and J are TRBV7-2 and TRBJ1-1; TRBD1 matches at 9 bases. This CDR3 has 15 residues. Germline V CDR1 and CDR2: SGHTA, FQGNSA. The J segment lost 6 bases and the V segment lost 4 bases, leaving 9 bases of the junction unmatched. CDR3 nucleotide sequence: TGTGCCAGCAGCTATACAGGGGGCGCCGGGTCTGAAGCTTTCTTT. Translation gives CASSYTGGAGSEAFF.

V is TRBV28 and J is TRBJ1-5; D remains ambiguous. The V end lost 6 bases, the J end lost 0 bases, and 15 bases lay between the germline ends. This CDR3 has 16 amino acids. Per the germline V gene, CDR1 is MDHEN and CDR2 is SYDVKM. This CDR3 reads CASSPKSLYSNQPQHF. CDR3 nucleotide sequence: TGTGCCAGCAGCCCGAAATCCCTGTATAGCAATCAGCCCCAGCATTTT.

There are a few counts of this clonotype. V is TRBV18 and J is TRBJ2-3; D ambiguous. Germline CDR1 reads KGHSH; CDR2 reads LQKENI. The CDR3 is 14 amino acids. The V end was cut by 0 bases, the J end by 2 bases, with 6 bases between. In DNA form, the CDR3 reads TGTGCCAGCTCACCACCGACGTTCACAGATACGCAGTATTTT. Translated, it gives CASSPPTFTDTQYF.

This clonotype was observed a few times. V usage is TRBV2 and J usage is TRBJ2-3, with D perhaps given as TRBD1 or TRBD2 (5 bases each). The germline V gene has CDR1 SNHLY and CDR2 FYNNEI. Trimming left V 6 bases short and J 4 bases short, with 14 bases between. The CDR3 has 14 amino acids. CDR3 in DNA: TGTGCCAGCAGCCATATGTCGGGACCAGATACGCAGTATTTT. This translates into CASSHMSGPDTQYF.

This clonotype turned up a few times. The chain uses TRBV27 and TRBJ2-3, with D possibly being TRBD2 (6 bases). From germline, CDR1 is MNHEY and CDR2 SMNVEV (reference sequence). The germline V and J ends were trimmed by 7 bases and 9 bases, with 11 bases remaining between them. There are 11 residues in the CDR3. The DNA of the CDR3 is TGTGCCAGCACCCTGGGGGGAACGCAGTATTTT. Translation gives CASTLGGTQYF.

As for this clonotype: Relative to the germline gene, one junction end is altered; a read error may explain this. The chain couples TRBV28 to TRBJ2-7; TRBD2 agrees at 7 bases. Germline CDR1 is MDHEN and CDR2 is SYDVKM. The CDR3 is 14 residues long. CDR3 region: CAGSLSGGRGEQYF. The DNA for the CDR3 is TGTGCCGGCAGTTTAAGTGGCGGGAGAGGCGAGCAGTACTTC.

The chain links TRBV4-3 to TRBJ1-2; D is perhaps TRBD1 (5 bases). V lost 1 base, J lost 8 bases, and 14 bases lay in between. This CDR3 has 14 residues. The germline gives CDR1 LGHNA, CDR2 YSLEER. Here the CDR3 reads CASSQVGRGDGYTF. The CDR3 nucleotides read TGCGCCAGCAGCCAAGTCGGTCGGGGGGACGGCTACACCTTC.

The rearrangement joins TRBV3-1 to TRBJ2-6; D could derive from TRBD1 or TRBD2 (5 bases each). Looked up from germline, CDR1 is LGHDT and CDR2 is YNNKEL (reference sequence). The CDR3 extends over 16 amino acids. V lost 4 bases to trimming and J lost 4 bases, with 14 bases between them. CDR3 amino acids: CASSPVGESGANVLTF. The CDR3 DNA reads as TGTGCCAGCAGCCCCGTGGGGGAGTCCGGGGCCAACGTCCTGACTTTC. Complete variable domain (other parts from reference TRBV3-1 and TRBJ2-6): DTAVSQTPKYLVTQMGNDKSIKCEQNLGHDTMYWYKQDSKKFLKIMFSYNNKELIINETVPNRFSPKSPDKAHLNLHINSLELGDSAVYFCASSPVGESGANVLTFGAGSRLTVL.

This clonotype showed up just a few times. The CDR3 sequence: CASSSTGQGLYF. The DNA of the CDR3 is TGTGCCAGCAGCTCAACTGGACAGGGACTGTACTTC. The chain couples TRBV11-2 to TRBJ2-7; TRBD1 agrees at 8 bases. Unmatched junction bases numbered 8, after V lost 4 bases and J lost 12 bases. Looked up from germline, CDR1 is SGHAT and CDR2 is FQNNGV. The CDR3 extends over 12 amino acids.

This clonotype was detected a few times. The chain has TRBV5-1 and TRBJ2-7; the match to TRBD1 covers 7 bases. The CDR3 totals 13 residues. V dropped 0 bases and J dropped 5; count of bases not matched to a gene: 2. Germline V CDR1 and CDR2: SGHRS, YFSETQ. CDR3 in amino acids: CASSLAGTDEQYF. The DNA for the CDR3 is TGCGCCAGCAGCTTGGCAGGGACAGACGAGCAGTACTTC.

The rearrangement joins TRBV6-5 to TRBJ2-3, with D maybe TRBD1 (6 bases). The CDR3 sequence is 15 residues long. Germline CDR1 and CDR2: MNHEY and SVGAGI. V dropped 0 bases and J dropped 6 bases, with 13 bases sitting between them. DNA of the CDR3: TGTGCCAGCAGTTACTCGGGGGCCCGGGTGGATACGCAGTATTTT. Translation gives CASSYSGARVDTQYF.

This clonotype occurred a few times. The chain links TRBV18 to TRBJ2-5; possibly TRBD2 for D (5 bases). Germline V gene data show CDR1 as KGHSH and CDR2 as LQKENI. The CDR3 totals 17 residues. The V and J ends lost 6 bases and 4 bases respectively, with 24 bases between them. Written as DNA, the CDR3 is TGTGCCAGCTCCCCAAGGACGAGACCTAGGACTGGAGAGACCCAGTACTTC. Its translation: CASSPRTRPRTGETQYF.

The chain recombines TRBV29-1 with TRBJ2-1, with 8 bases identical to TRBD1. Losses at the gene ends were 6 bases for V and 12 bases for J; bases not matched to a gene: 10. In germline, CDR1 is SQVTM, CDR2 ANQGSEA. The CDR3 has 12 amino acids. The CDR3 coding sequence is TGCAGCGTCCCCGGGACAGGCGGTGGGCAGTTCTTC. This gives the protein CSVPGTGGGQFF.

This clonotype showed up just a few times. The V gene is TRBV6-2 or TRBV6-3, the J gene TRBJ1-1; tentative D call: TRBD1 (6 bases). CDR1 MNHEY and CDR2 SVGEGT come from the germline V gene. Trimming stripped 7 bases from V and 5 bases from J, with 17 bases between. This CDR3 has 14 residues. In DNA form, the CDR3 reads TGTGCCAGCATAGAAAACAGGGCTTGGACTGAAGCTTTCTTT. This sequence encodes CASIENRAWTEAFF.

The V gene is TRBV6-2 or TRBV6-3, the J gene TRBJ2-1; 8 nucleotides align to TRBD1. CDR1 is MNHEY and CDR2 is SVGEGT in the germline V gene. The CDR3 length is 16 residues. Germline trimming cut 0 bases from V and 4 bases from J; bases unmatched to any gene: 5. CDR3 sequence reads: CASSYSRTGPYNEQFF. The DNA for the CDR3 is TGTGCCAGCAGTTACTCCCGGACAGGGCCTTACAATGAGCAGTTCTTC.

This clonotype showed up many times. The chain has TRBV9 and TRBJ2-1; 11 positions match TRBD2. The CDR3 sequence is 16 residues long. The germline gives CDR1 SGDLS, CDR2 YYNGEE. V trimming: 0 bases; J trimming: 7 bases; junction bases outside the gene matches: 6. CDR3 residues: CASSVEWASGGNEQFF. Written as DNA, the CDR3 is TGTGCCAGCAGCGTAGAGTGGGCTAGCGGGGGGAATGAGCAGTTCTTC.

V and J are TRBV6-1 and TRBJ2-7; 8 nucleotides align to TRBD1. Germline V gives CDR1 MNHNS, CDR2 SASEGT. The CDR3 has 12 residues. The J segment lost 4 bases and the V segment lost 6 bases, leaving 2 bases of the junction unmatched. In DNA form, the CDR3 reads TGTGCCAGCAGCGGGGACAGGTACGAGCAGTACTTC. Translation: CASSGDRYEQYF.

This chain links TRBV6-5 with TRBJ2-7; the D is unclear. Trimming removed 0 bases from V and 4 bases from J, with 16 bases in between. The CDR3 totals 16 residues. The germline CDR1 and CDR2 sequences are MNHEY and SVGAGI. The CDR3 sequence: CASSYSMGLGWYEQYF. The CDR3 DNA sequence: TGTGCCAGCAGTTACTCGATGGGCTTGGGATGGTACGAGCAGTACTTC.

V gene TRBV4-3 combines with J gene TRBJ2-3; 7 positions agree with TRBD2. V lost 3 bases to trimming and J lost 6 bases; unmatched junction nucleotides: 6. CDR1 is LGHNA, CDR2 YSLEER, per germline. The CDR3 extends over 14 amino acids. The CDR3 is CASSQGGVADTQYF. CDR3 DNA sequence: TGCGCCAGCAGCCAGGGAGGGGTGGCGGATACGCAGTATTTT.